One sample yielded the 24 T cell receptor beta chains listed below, sequenced in a study of blood T cell repertoires in COVID-19. Assay used: immunoSEQ multiplex PCR; TCRdb lists only in-frame clones, some missing. The table includes about 140,000 clones, under 85% detected once. Sequenced sample: peripheral blood. Every receptor here comes from a human donor in a cohort sampled during active COVID-19.

The J gene is TRBJ1-4, the V gene TRBV7-2; 8 bases align to TRBD1. Germline-derived CDR1 and CDR2 are SGHTA and FQGNSA. The junction had 11 bases not matched to a gene; V was cut back by 1 base and J by 4 bases. The CDR3 extends over 18 amino acids. CDR3 DNA sequence: TGTGCCAGCAGCTTAGACGTCCCGGGACAGGCTGGTAATGAAAAACTGTTTTTT. Residues: CASSLDVPGQAGNEKLFF.

The J gene is TRBJ1-2, the V gene TRBV7-3; no clear D gene. Germline V gene data show CDR1 as SGHTA and CDR2 as FQGTGA. The CDR3 loop spans 13 amino acids. V lost 5 bases to trimming and J lost 1 base, with 8 bases between them. CDR3 amino acids: CASSPGSNYGYTF. The CDR3 region has the DNA TGTGCCAGCAGCCCCGGGAGTAACTATGGCTACACCTTC.

The chain combines TRBV30 with TRBJ1-2; 8 bases align to TRBD1. V shed 4 bases, J shed 4 bases, and the junction held 5 bases outside the gene matches. This CDR3 comprises 13 residues. Germline V gene sequence: CDR1 GTSNPN, CDR2 SVGIG (reference sequence). The DNA for the CDR3 is TGTGCCTGGAATCAAGGGACAGGCTATGGCTACACCTTC. Its translation is CAWNQGTGYGYTF.

This clone was seen only a few times. This rearrangement joins TRBV3-1 (or the pseudogene TRBV3-2) to TRBJ2-7; 8 bases fit TRBD1. Germline CDR1 is LGHDT and CDR2 is YNNKEL (reference sequence). CDR3 length equals 15 residues. With 2 bases clipped from V and 3 bases from J, the junction kept 6 bases outside the gene matches. The CDR3 sequence is CASSQSPGQGYEQYF. In nucleotides, the CDR3 is TGTGCCAGCAGCCAAAGCCCAGGACAGGGCTACGAGCAGTACTTC.

The CDR3 here is CASSRLGTGGQPQHF. As DNA, the CDR3 is TGTGCCAGCAGCCGACTGGGGACAGGGGGTCAGCCCCAGCATTTT. V usage is TRBV27 and J usage is TRBJ1-5; 11 nucleotides match TRBD1. The germline gives CDR1 MNHEY, CDR2 SMNVEV (reference sequence). The V gene end was trimmed by 6 bases and the J gene end by 6 bases; junction bases not matched to a gene: 7. This CDR3 has 15 amino acids.

The genes are TRBV7-8 and TRBJ1-1; D is possibly TRBD1 (6 bases). With 5 bases removed from V and 4 bases from J, the gap between germline ends came to 17 bases. This CDR3 contains 15 residues. The germline CDR1 and CDR2 sequences are SGHVS and FQNEAQ. The CDR3: CASSLGGELGTEAFF. Here the CDR3 DNA reads TGTGCCAGCAGCCTAGGGGGGGAATTGGGCACTGAAGCTTTCTTT.

The chain employs TRBV18 and TRBJ2-5; D not certain. The ends were cut back, 5 bases at V and 2 bases at J, with 6 bases in the middle. The CDR3 consists of 12 residues. Germline CDR1 is KGHSH and CDR2 is LQKENI. CDR3 region: CASSEQQETQYF. CDR3 nucleotides: TGTGCCAGCTCAGAACAACAAGAGACCCAGTACTTC.

The V gene is TRBV3-1 (or the pseudogene TRBV3-2), the J gene TRBJ2-7; D gene unclear. Germline V gene lookup returns CDR1 LGHDT and CDR2 YNNKEL (reference sequence). V lost 2 bases to trimming and J lost 6 bases, with 5 bases between them. The CDR3 sequence is 11 residues long. CDR3 in DNA: TGTGCCAGCAGCCAATCGGTCGAGCAGTACTTC. This encodes CASSQSVEQYF.

The gene calls are TRBV5-4 and TRBJ2-5, with D possibly being TRBD2 (5 bases). The CDR3 totals 16 residues. V was cut by 5 bases and J by 1 base, with 18 bases left in between. The V gene's germline CDR1 is SGHNT and CDR2 YYREEE (reference sequence). As DNA, the CDR3 is TGTGCCAGCAGTTCAACGGGATCTCTAATCCAAGAGACCCAGTACTTC. Residues: CASSSTGSLIQETQYF.

This clone was seen once. This chain links TRBV28 with TRBJ2-5; unclear D gene. Germline loops: CDR1 MDHEN, CDR2 SYDVKM. V was trimmed by 6 bases and J by 11 bases, leaving 16 bases between them. The CDR3 loop spans 12 amino acids. CDR3 protein: CASSSAPRLQYF. DNA for the CDR3: TGTGCCAGCAGCTCCGCTCCACGGTTGCAGTACTTC. The full variable domain, its missing parts supplied by reference TRBV28 and TRBJ2-5, is DVKVTQSSRYLVKRTGEKVFLECVQDMDHENMFWYRQDPGLGLRLIYFSYDVKMKEKGDIPEGYSVSREKKERFSLILESASTNQTSMYLCASSSAPRLQYFGPGTRLLVL.

This chain links TRBV7-9 with TRBJ2-1, with TRBD1 identical over 9 bases. The CDR3 runs to 18 residues. V lost 4 bases, J lost 9 bases, and 19 bases stayed unmatched. The germline CDR1 and CDR2 sequences are SEHNR and FQNEAQ (reference sequence). This CDR3 is CASSYNLNRDRVLCEQFF. In nucleotides, the CDR3 is TGTGCCAGCAGCTACAACCTTAACCGGGACAGGGTTTTGTGTGAGCAGTTCTTC.

The V gene is TRBV7-9, the J gene TRBJ2-7; D gene unclear. Trimming removed 3 bases from V and 5 bases from J, with 11 bases in between. CDR1 SEHNR and CDR2 FQNEAQ come from the germline V gene (reference sequence). The CDR3 runs to 13 residues. CDR3 DNA sequence: TGTGCCAGCAGCTTTGACACGAACCACGAGCAGTACTTC. Translation: CASSFDTNHEQYF.

The chain joins TRBV30 to TRBJ2-5, with D maybe TRBD2 (6 bases). The ends were cut back, 4 bases at V and 5 bases at J, with 17 bases in the middle. The CDR3 is 14 residues long. Germline-derived CDR1 and CDR2 are GTSNPN and SVGIG (reference sequence). CDR3 amino acids: CAWTLGTLGETQYF. The CDR3 nucleotides read TGTGCCTGGACCCTAGGGACTTTGGGGGAGACCCAGTACTTC.

This chain joins TRBV7-8 and TRBJ2-7; 11 bases are a match to TRBD2. The trim removed 8 bases at V and 2 bases at J, leaving 5 bases unmatched. The CDR3 has 14 amino acids. Germline V gene sequence: CDR1 SGHVS, CDR2 FQNEAQ. The CDR3: CASRTSGSAYEQYF. The CDR3 DNA reads as TGTGCCAGCCGTACTAGCGGGAGCGCCTACGAGCAGTACTTC.

The chain uses TRBV28 and TRBJ2-1, with 9 positions matching TRBD2. Germline trimming cut 8 bases from V and 2 bases from J; bases unmatched to any gene: 4. There are 14 residues in the CDR3. CDR1 and CDR2 (germline): MDHEN, SYDVKM. CDR3 protein: CASVLAGAYNEQFF. CDR3 nucleotides: TGTGCCAGCGTCTTAGCGGGAGCCTACAATGAGCAGTTCTTC.

The chain recombines TRBV30 with TRBJ1-1, with D tentatively TRBD1 (5 bases). The germline gives CDR1 GTSNPN, CDR2 SVGIG (reference sequence). This CDR3 has 15 residues. The V and J ends lost 3 bases and 4 bases respectively, with 18 bases between them. CDR3 loop: CAWRSREGYGTEAFF. CDR3 nucleotide sequence: TGTGCCTGGAGGTCGAGGGAGGGGTATGGCACTGAAGCTTTCTTT.

CDR3: CASSLGQREANEQFF. The CDR3 coding sequence is TGTGCCAGCAGCTTAGGGCAGCGGGAGGCCAATGAGCAGTTCTTC. V and J are TRBV13 and TRBJ2-1; the match to TRBD2 covers 9 bases. The germline gives CDR1 PRHDT, CDR2 FYEKMQ (reference sequence). J lost 6 bases, V lost 0 bases, and 3 bases had no gene match. This CDR3 has 15 amino acids.

In this sample, this clone turned up a few times. V is TRBV15 and J is TRBJ2-2; perhaps TRBD1 as D (5 bases). This CDR3 has 15 amino acids. Per the germline V gene, CDR1 is LNHNV and CDR2 is YYDKDF (reference sequence). V shed 1 base and J shed 5 bases, with 11 bases lying between them. The CDR3 reads CATSRGGRRTGELFF. The CDR3 coding sequence is TGTGCCACCAGCAGAGGGGGCCGCCGGACCGGGGAGCTGTTTTTT.

In its sample, this clone was seen once. One end of the junction varies from germline; a read error may be responsible. V is TRBV28 and J is TRBJ2-1; 11 bases fit TRBD2. Germline CDR1 MDHEN, CDR2 SYDVKM. The CDR3 loop spans 17 amino acids. The CDR3 sequence: CATSFTFSGRAENEQFF. In DNA form, the CDR3 reads TGTGCCACCAGTTTCACCTTTAGCGGGAGGGCCGAGAATGAGCAGTTCTTC.

This clone was seen a single time. The chain recombines TRBV7-3 with TRBJ2-3, with D possibly TRBD2 on 6 matching bases. V gave up 5 bases and J gave up 0 bases, with 12 bases separating them. Per the germline V gene, CDR1 is SGHTA and CDR2 is FQGTGA. The CDR3 consists of 15 residues. The CDR3 spells CASSQRAPSTDTQYF. As DNA, the CDR3 is TGTGCCAGCAGCCAGCGGGCACCTAGCACAGATACGCAGTATTTT.

The chain has TRBV5-8 and TRBJ1-4; 8 bases fit TRBD1. The CDR3 totals 16 residues. From germline, CDR1 is SGHTS and CDR2 YDEGEE. J lost 5 bases, V lost 0 bases, and 6 bases had no gene match. This CDR3 reads CASSLEMDRVNEKLFF. Here the CDR3 DNA reads TGTGCCAGCAGCTTGGAGATGGACAGGGTGAATGAAAAACTGTTTTTT.

The chain couples TRBV18 to TRBJ1-1, with D perhaps TRBD1 (5 bases). The V end lost 0 bases, the J end lost 1 base, and 9 bases lay between the germline ends. Per the germline V gene, CDR1 is KGHSH and CDR2 is LQKENI. The CDR3 totals 15 residues. CDR3 region: CASSPPRGGNTEAFF. DNA for the CDR3: TGTGCCAGCTCACCACCGCGCGGGGGGAACACTGAAGCTTTCTTT.

The chain couples TRBV13 to TRBJ2-3, with TRBD2 matching over 11 bases. V lost 5 bases to trimming and J lost 6 bases; unmatched junction nucleotides: 7. Germline V gives CDR1 PRHDT, CDR2 FYEKMQ (reference sequence). This CDR3 is 15 amino acids long. CDR3 loop: CASSISGRARDTQYF. CDR3 in DNA: TGTGCCAGCAGCATTAGCGGGAGGGCCAGGGATACGCAGTATTTT.

The chain couples TRBV5-1 to TRBJ2-3; TRBD2 agrees at 7 bases. The CDR3 runs 16 residues. The trim removed 4 bases at V and 0 bases at J, leaving 8 bases unmatched. CDR1 is SGHRS, CDR2 YFSETQ, per germline. The CDR3 loop reads CASSGGTTHSTDTQYF. CDR3 DNA sequence: TGCGCCAGCAGCGGCGGGACTACCCATAGCACAGATACGCAGTATTTT.